This TCR beta chain stems from a study of memory CD4+ T cells and cytomegalovirus serostatus. Notes on the study in general: The CMV-associated TCR signature appears largely within the CD4+ memory repertoire.

This clone was seen only a few times. Its target is unknown. The germline gives CDR1 SGHNT, CDR2 YYREEE (reference sequence). V lost 4 bases and J lost 4, with 11 bases in between. The CDR3 has 13 amino acids. The sort gate was single viable CD3+CD4+CD8-CD45RO+ cells for memory CD4+ T cells. Method: immunoSEQ multiplex PCR; TCRdb's copy keeps in-frame clones and lacks some. The sample contains 50,000 to 65,000 clones, 60% to 75% of which appear only once. J is TRBJ2-5 and V is TRBV5-4; D gene uncertain. The sequence was collected from an adult in good health and CMV-seropositive. The source material was memory CD4+ T cells from blood. CDR3: CASSIGKLETQYF. The CDR3 DNA reads TGTGCCAGCAGCATTGGAAAGTTAGAGACCCAGTACTTC.